This TCR beta chain comes out of a study of cytotoxic CD8 clonotypes in ibrutinib-treated CLL. This CDR3 comprises 14 residues. Germline CDR1 reads SEHNR; CDR2 reads FQNEAQ (reference sequence). The V end lost 5 bases, the J end lost 4 bases, and 14 bases lay between the germline ends. Here immunoSEQ multiplex PCR was the method, and the copy in TCRdb shows in-frame clones only, minus some. The sample includes some 130,000 clones, roughly 80% of them seen just once. The sequencing here drew on PBMCs, taken after 24 months of ibrutinib treatment. The V gene is TRBV7-9, the J gene TRBJ1-2; no firm D call. The sequence derives from a human donor with chronic lymphocytic leukemia. As DNA, the CDR3 is TGTGCCAGCAGCCCGGGCACGGGCCTCTATGGCTACACCTTC. Its protein is CASSPGTGLYGYTF.